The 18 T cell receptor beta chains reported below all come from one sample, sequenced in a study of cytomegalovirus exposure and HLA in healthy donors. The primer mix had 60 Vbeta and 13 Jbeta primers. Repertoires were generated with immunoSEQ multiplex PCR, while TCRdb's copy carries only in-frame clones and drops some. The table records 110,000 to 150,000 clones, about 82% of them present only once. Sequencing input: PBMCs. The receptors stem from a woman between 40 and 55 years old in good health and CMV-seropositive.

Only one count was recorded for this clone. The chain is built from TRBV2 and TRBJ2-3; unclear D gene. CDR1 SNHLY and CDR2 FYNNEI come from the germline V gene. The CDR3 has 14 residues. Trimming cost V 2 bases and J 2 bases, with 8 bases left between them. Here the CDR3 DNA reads TGTGCCAGCAGTGAATACAGACCCACAGATACGCAGTATTTT. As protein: CASSEYRPTDTQYF. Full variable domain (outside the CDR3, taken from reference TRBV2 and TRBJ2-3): EPEVTQTPSHQVTQMGQEVILRCVPISNHLYFYWYRQILGQKVEFLVSFYNNEISEKSEIFDDQFSVERPDGSNFTLKIRSTKLEDSAMYFCASSEYRPTDTQYFGPGTRLTVL.

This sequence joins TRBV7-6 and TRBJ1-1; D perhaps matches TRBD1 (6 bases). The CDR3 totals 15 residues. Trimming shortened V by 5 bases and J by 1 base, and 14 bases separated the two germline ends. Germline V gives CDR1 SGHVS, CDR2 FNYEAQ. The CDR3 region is CASSPSLQGNTEAFF. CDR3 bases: TGTGCCAGCAGCCCGAGCTTACAGGGGAACACTGAAGCTTTCTTT.

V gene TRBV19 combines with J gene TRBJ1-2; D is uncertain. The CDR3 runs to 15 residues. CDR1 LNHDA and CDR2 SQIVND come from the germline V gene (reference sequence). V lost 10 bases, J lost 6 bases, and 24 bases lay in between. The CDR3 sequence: CATKRQTTLFNGYTF. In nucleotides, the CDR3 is TGTGCCACCAAACGGCAGACTACCCTTTTCAATGGCTACACCTTC.

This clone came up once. CDR3: CASNSGGASEAFF. The CDR3 DNA sequence: TGTGCCAGTAATTCGGGGGGCGCATCTGAAGCTTTCTTT. The chain couples TRBV19 to TRBJ1-1; perhaps TRBD1 as D (6 bases). The V end was cut by 7 bases, the J end by 6 bases, with 15 bases between. Germline CDR1 is LNHDA and CDR2 is SQIVND (reference sequence). CDR3 length: 13 amino acids.

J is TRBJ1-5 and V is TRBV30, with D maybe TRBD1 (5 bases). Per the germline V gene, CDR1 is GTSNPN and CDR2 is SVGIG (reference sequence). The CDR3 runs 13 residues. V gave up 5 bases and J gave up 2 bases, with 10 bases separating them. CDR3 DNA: TGTGCCTGGGGACATCTGGGCAATCAGCCCCAGCATTTT. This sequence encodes CAWGHLGNQPQHF.

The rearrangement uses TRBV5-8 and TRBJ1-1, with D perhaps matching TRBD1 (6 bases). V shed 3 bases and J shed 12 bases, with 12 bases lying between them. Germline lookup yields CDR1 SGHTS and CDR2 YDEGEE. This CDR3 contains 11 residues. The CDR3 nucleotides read TGTGCCAGCAGCTCTCCGGGACAAACTTTCTTT. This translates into CASSSPGQTFF.

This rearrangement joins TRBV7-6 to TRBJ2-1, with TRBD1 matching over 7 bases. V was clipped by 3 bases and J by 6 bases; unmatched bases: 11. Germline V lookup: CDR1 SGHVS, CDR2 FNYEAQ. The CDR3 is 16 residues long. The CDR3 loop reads CASSFYSQGMVNEQFF. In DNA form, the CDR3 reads TGTGCCAGCAGCTTTTACTCACAGGGGATGGTCAATGAGCAGTTCTTC.

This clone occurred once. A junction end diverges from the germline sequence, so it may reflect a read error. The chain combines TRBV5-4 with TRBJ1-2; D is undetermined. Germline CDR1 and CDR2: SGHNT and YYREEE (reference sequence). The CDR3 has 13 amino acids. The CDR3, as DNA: TGTGCCAGCAGCTTTGCCGCCTCTTCTGGCTGCACCTTC. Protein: CASSFAASSGCTF.

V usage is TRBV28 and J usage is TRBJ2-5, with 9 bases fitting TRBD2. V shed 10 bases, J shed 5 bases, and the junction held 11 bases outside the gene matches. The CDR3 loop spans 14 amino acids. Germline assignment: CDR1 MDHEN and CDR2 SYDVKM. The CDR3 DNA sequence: TGTGCCACCTATTCGGGACTAGCAGGGGAGACCCAGTACTTC. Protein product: CATYSGLAGETQYF.

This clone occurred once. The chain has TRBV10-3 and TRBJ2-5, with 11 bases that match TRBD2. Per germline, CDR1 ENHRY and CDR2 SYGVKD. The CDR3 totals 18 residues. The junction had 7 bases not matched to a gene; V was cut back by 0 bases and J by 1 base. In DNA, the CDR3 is TGTGCCATCAGTGAGTCGTGGGGTAGCGGGAGGGCCCAAGAGACCCAGTACTTC. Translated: CAISESWGSGRAQETQYF.

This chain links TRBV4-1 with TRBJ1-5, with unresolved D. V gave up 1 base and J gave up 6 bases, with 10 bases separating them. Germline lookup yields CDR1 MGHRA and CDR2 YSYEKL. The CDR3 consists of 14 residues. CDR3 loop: CASSQGYPVQPQHF. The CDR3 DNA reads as TGCGCCAGCAGCCAAGGGTACCCGGTTCAGCCCCAGCATTTT.

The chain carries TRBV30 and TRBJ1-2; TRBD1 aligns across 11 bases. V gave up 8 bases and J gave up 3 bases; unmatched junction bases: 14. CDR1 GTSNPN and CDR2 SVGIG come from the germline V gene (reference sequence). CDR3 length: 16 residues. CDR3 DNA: TGTGCCGGTACCCCGGGACAGGGGGTCCTCCACTATGGCTACACCTTC. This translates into CAGTPGQGVLHYGYTF. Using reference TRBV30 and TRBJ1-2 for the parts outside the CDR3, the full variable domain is SQTIHQWPATLVQPVGSPLSLECTVEGTSNPNLYWYRQAAGRGLQLLFYSVGIGQISSEVPQNLSASRPQDRQFILSSKKLLLSDSGFYLCAGTPGQGVLHYGYTFGSGTRLTVV.

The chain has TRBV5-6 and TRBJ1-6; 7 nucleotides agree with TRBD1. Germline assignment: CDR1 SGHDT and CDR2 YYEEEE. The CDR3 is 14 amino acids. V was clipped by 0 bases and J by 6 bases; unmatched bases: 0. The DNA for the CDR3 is TGTGCCAGCAGCTTGGGACAGGGTAATTCACCCCTCCACTTT. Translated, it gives CASSLGQGNSPLHF.

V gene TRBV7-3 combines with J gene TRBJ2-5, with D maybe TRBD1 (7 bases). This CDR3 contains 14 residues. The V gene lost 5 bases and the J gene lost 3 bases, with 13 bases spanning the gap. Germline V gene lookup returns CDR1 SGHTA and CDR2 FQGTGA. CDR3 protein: CASSRGGTEETQYF. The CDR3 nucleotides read TGTGCCAGCAGCCGAGGGGGGACAGAAGAGACCCAGTACTTC.

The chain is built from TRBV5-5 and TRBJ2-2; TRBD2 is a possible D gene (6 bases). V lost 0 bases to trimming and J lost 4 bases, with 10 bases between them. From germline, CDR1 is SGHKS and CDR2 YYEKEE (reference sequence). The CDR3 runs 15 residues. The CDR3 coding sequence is TGTGCCAGCAGCTTGGATCCCGGGGGCACCGGGGAGCTGTTTTTT. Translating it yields CASSLDPGGTGELFF. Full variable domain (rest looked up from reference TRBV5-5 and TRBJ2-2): DAGVTQSPTHLIKTRGQQVTLRCSPISGHKSVSWYQQVLGQGPQFIFQYYEKEERGRGNFPDRFSARQFPNYSSELNVNALLLGDSALYLCASSLDPGGTGELFFGEGSRLTVL.

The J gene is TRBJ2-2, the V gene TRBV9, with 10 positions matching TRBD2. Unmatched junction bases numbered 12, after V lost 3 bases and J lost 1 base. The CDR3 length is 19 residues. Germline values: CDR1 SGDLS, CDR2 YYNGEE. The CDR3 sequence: CASSDAVTSGILNTGELFF. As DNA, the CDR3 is TGTGCCAGCAGCGATGCCGTTACTAGCGGGATTTTGAACACCGGGGAGCTGTTTTTT.

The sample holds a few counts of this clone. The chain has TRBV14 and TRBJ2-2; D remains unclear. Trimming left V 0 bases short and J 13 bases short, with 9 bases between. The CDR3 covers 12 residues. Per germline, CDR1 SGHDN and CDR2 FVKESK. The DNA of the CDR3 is TGTGCCAGCAGCCAAGAGAGCTCTGTGCTGTTTTTT. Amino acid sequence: CASSQESSVLFF.

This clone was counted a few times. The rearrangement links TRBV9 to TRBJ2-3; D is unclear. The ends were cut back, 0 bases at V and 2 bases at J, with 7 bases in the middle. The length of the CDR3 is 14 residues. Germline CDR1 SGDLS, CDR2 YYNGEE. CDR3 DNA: TGTGCCAGCAGCGTAGAGACACACACAGATACGCAGTATTTT. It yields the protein CASSVETHTDTQYF. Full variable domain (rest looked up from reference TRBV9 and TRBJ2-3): DSGVTQTPKHLITATGQRVTLRCSPRSGDLSVYWYQQSLDQGLQFLIQYYNGEERAKGNILERFSAQQFPDLHSELNLSSLELGDSALYFCASSVETHTDTQYFGPGTRLTVL.